The sequence of this T cell receptor (beta chain) was determined in a study of STAT5B mutations in CD4+ large granular lymphocyte leukemia. This CDR3 is 15 amino acids long. V was cut by 2 bases and J by 5 bases, with 15 bases left in between. The germline V gene encodes CDR1 SGHTA and CDR2 FQGNSA. Measured with immunoSEQ multiplex PCR; TCRdb has only the in-frame clones, and not every one. The data show 45,000 to 55,000 clones, under 80% seen once. The specimen was CD4+ T cells from blood buffy coats. The TCR originated in a human donor in good health. This sequence joins TRBV7-2 and TRBJ2-5, with TRBD2 as a possible D gene (5 bases). CDR3 coding DNA: TGTGCCAGCAGCTTATTTCTAGGGAGCGATGAGACCCAGTACTTC. This translates into CASSLFLGSDETQYF.